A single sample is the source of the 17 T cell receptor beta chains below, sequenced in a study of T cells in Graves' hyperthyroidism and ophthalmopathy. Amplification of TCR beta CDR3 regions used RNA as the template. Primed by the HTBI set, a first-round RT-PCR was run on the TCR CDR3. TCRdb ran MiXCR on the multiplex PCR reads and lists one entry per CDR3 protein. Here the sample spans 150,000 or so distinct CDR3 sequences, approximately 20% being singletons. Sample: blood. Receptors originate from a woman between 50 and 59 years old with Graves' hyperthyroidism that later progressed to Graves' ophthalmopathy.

The chain's CDR3 is CASSWLQGHQPQHF. CDR3 bases: TGTGCCAGCAGTTGGTTACAGGGGCATCAGCCCCAGCATTTT. V gene TRBV6-1 combines with J gene TRBJ1-5; 7 bases match TRBD1. The CDR3 has 14 residues. CDR1 is MNHNS and CDR2 is SASEGT in the germline V gene. The V and J ends lost 5 bases and 5 bases, in that order; junction bases with no gene match: 6.

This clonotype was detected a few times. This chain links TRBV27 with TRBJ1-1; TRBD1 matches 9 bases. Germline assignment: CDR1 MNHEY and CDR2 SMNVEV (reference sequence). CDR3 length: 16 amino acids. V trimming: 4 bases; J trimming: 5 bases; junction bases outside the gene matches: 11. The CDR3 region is CASSSQGARLTTEAFF. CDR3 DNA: TGTGCCAGCAGTTCACAGGGGGCCCGGTTAACGACTGAAGCTTTCTTT.

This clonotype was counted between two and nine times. CDR3 sequence: CASKPRTENIQYF. DNA for the CDR3: TGTGCCAGCAAGCCCCGAACGGAAAACATTCAGTACTTC. The rearrangement joins TRBV6-2 or TRBV6-3 to TRBJ2-4; no reliable D call. Germline lookup yields CDR1 MNHEY and CDR2 SVGEGT. V was cut by 7 bases and J by 5 bases, with 12 bases left in between. CDR3 length: 13 residues.

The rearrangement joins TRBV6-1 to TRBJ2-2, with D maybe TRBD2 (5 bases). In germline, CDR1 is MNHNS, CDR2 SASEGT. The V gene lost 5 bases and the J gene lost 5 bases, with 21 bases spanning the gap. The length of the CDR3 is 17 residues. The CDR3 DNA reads TGTGCCAGCAGTCGCAACGAAGGGTTCTCGGGGACCGGGGAGCTGTTTTTT. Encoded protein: CASSRNEGFSGTGELFF.

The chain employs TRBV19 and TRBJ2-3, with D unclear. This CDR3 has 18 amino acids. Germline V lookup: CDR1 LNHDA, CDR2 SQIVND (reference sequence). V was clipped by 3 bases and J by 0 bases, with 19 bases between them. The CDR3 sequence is CASSIGLIVGSSTDTQYF. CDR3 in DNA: TGTGCCAGTAGTATTGGGTTAATCGTTGGGTCTAGCACAGATACGCAGTATTTT.

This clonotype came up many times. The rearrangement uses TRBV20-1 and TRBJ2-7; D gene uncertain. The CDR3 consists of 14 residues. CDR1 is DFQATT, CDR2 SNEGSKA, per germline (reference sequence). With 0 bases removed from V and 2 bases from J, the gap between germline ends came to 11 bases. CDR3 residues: CSARDVSSTYEQYF. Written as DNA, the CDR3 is TGCAGTGCTAGAGACGTATCTTCCACCTACGAGCAGTACTTC.

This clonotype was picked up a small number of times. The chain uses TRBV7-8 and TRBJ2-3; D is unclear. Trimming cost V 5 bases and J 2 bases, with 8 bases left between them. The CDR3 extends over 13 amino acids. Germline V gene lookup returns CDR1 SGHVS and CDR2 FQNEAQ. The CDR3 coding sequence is TGTGCCAGCAGCCGTATAAACACAGATACGCAGTATTTT. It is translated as CASSRINTDTQYF.

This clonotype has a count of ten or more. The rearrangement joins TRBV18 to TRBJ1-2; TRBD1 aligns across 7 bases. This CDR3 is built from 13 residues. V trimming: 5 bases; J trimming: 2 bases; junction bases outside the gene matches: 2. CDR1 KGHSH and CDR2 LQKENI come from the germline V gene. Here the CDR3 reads CASSRDSNYGYTF. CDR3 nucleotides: TGTGCCAGCTCAAGGGACAGCAACTATGGCTACACCTTC.

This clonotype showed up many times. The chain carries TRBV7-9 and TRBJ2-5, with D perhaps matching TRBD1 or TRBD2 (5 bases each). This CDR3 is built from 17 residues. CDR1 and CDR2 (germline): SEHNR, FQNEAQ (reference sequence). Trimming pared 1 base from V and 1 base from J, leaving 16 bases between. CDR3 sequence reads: CASSLVDGTDSQETQYF. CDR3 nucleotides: TGTGCCAGCAGCTTAGTCGACGGGACCGATAGCCAAGAGACCCAGTACTTC.

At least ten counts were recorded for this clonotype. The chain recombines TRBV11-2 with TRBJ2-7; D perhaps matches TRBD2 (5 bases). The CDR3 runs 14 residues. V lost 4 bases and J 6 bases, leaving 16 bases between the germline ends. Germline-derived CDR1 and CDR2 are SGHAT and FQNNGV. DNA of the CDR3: TGTGCCAGCAGCTCCTCGGCGGGTAGTAGCGAGCAGTACTTC. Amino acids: CASSSSAGSSEQYF.

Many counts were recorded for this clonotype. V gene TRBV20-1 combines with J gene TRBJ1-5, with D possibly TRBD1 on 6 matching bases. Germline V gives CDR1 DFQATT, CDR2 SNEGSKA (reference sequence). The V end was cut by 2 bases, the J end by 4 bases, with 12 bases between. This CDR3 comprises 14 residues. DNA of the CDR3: TGCAGTGCTAGACCAGGGGCGGGGAATCAGCCCCAGCATTTT. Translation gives CSARPGAGNQPQHF.

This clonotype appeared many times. The CDR3 reads CASSLSIAKSYEQYF. CDR3 coding DNA: TGTGCCAGCAGTTTATCGATAGCGAAGTCCTACGAGCAGTACTTC. V gene TRBV27 combines with J gene TRBJ2-7; maybe TRBD2 (5 bases). Germline V lookup: CDR1 MNHEY, CDR2 SMNVEV (reference sequence). V was trimmed by 0 bases and J by 1 base, leaving 10 bases between them. The CDR3 length is 15 residues.

Here the CDR3 reads CASRGAGANVLTF. CDR3 bases: TGTGCCAGCAGAGGGGCTGGGGCCAACGTCCTGACTTTC. The chain is built from TRBV9 and TRBJ2-6; possible D gene TRBD1, 5 bases. Per the germline V gene, CDR1 is SGDLS and CDR2 is YYNGEE. Trimming cost V 5 bases and J 2 bases, with 5 bases left between them. The CDR3 totals 13 residues.

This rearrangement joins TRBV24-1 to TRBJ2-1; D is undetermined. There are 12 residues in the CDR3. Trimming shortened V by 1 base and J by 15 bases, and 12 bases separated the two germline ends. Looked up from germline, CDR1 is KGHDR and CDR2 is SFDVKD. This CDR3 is CATSDFRAKLFF. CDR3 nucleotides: TGTGCCACCAGTGATTTTAGGGCCAAACTGTTCTTC.

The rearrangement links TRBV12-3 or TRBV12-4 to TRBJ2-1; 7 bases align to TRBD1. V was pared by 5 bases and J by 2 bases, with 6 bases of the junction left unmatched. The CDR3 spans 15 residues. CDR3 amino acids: CASSDPTGAYNEQFF. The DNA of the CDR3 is TGTGCCAGCAGTGACCCCACAGGGGCCTACAATGAGCAGTTCTTC.

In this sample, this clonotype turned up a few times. The CDR3 coding sequence is TGCAGCGTTGAAGGAGGGAGGGTCTACAATGAGCAGTTCTTC. It translates to CSVEGGRVYNEQFF. The genes are TRBV29-1 and TRBJ2-1, with 7 bases lining up with TRBD2. J was trimmed by 3 bases and V by 1 base; bases with no gene match: 3. The CDR3 spans 14 residues. CDR1 SQVTM and CDR2 ANQGSEA come from the germline V gene.

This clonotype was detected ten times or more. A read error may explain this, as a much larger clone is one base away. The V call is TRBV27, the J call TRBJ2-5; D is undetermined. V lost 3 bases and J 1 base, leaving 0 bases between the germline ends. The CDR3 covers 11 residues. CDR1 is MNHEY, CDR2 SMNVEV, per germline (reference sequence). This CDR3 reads CASSFQETQYF. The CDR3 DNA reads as TGTGCCAGCAGTTTCCAAGAGACCCAGTACTTC.